The present T cell receptor (beta chain) was sequenced within a study of siplizumab effects on memory and regulatory T cells. V shed 1 base and J shed 4 bases, with 16 bases lying between them. CDR3 size: 17 residues. The germline CDR1 and CDR2 sequences are SGHTA and FQGTGA. The assay looked at some 100,000 TCR templates in each sample. Assay used: immunoSEQ multiplex PCR; TCRdb lists only in-frame clones, some missing. The table has over 95,000 clones, just under 95% seen once. Overall study findings and caveats: The drug siplizumab significantly decreased the alloreactive sequences that could be traced to unstimulated CD4+ memory cells. Proliferating CD4+ or CD8+ clones, roughly 80-96% of them, lacked an assignable naive or memory phenotype. The alloresponse seemed to draw substantially on naive T cells, which appeared more diverse than memory cells.

About this clone: Its antigen remains unknown.

The clonotype comes from a human donor in good health. V usage is TRBV7-3 and J usage is TRBJ2-2; D is undetermined. Sequencing was done on a sample of non-Treg CD4+ T cells sorted from blood. The DNA for the CDR3 is TGTGCCAGCAGCTTAATAGCCAGCCTAACGACCACCGGGGAGCTGTTTTTT. As protein: CASSLIASLTTTGELFF.